A selection of T cell receptor beta chains follows, all from one sample in a study of shared clonotypes between healthy human individuals. The method was immunoSEQ multiplex PCR; TCRdb's version includes in-frame clones alone and lacks a portion of them. The sample has some 2,100,000 clones; approximately 94% are singletons. Sequencing used naive CD4+ T cells sorted from blood. These receptors all stem from a man aged 18-30 years in good health. Both conserved end residues are part of each CDR3. The order of the fields is J gene, CDR3 length, V gene, D gene, clone size, CDR3 DNA, CDR3 protein. The D gene is left open where the match is weak. Clone size, where shown, is once, few, many, or a class for clones that have expanded.

TRBJ1-1 13 TRBV19 NA NA TGTGCCAGTAGGATCAGCTTGAACACTGAAGCTTTCTTT CASRISLNTEAFF
TRBJ1-1 15 TRBV5-1 NA few TGCGCCAGCAGCTTGGCAGCAGGGAGCAGCACTGAAGCTTTCTTT CASSLAAGSSTEAFF
TRBJ2-7 15 TRBV6-5 NA NA TGTGCCAGCAAGGCGGCAGGAATAAAGTCCTACGAGCAGTACTTC CASKAAGIKSYEQYF
TRBJ2-1 15 TRBV18 NA NA TGTGCCAGCTCACCACGGCAGGGGGGTTTCGATGAGCAGTTCTTC CASSPRQGGFDEQFF
TRBJ1-1 13 TRBV6-1 NA NA TGTGCCAGCAGTCCCCCCCCCACGACTGAAGCTTTCTTT CASSPPPTTEAFF
TRBJ1-6 13 TRBV5-1 NA NA TGCGCCAGCAGCTTGGACGGGGATTCACCCCTCCACTTT CASSLDGDSPLHF
TRBJ2-7 15 TRBV5-6 TRBD1 NA TGTGCCAGCAGCTTGACCGGGACAGGGAACTACGAGCAGTACTTC CASSLTGTGNYEQYF
TRBJ2-7 14 TRBV10-1 NA few TGCGCCAGCAGTGGAGGAGGGAGCGATCGGGAGCAGTACTTC CASSGGGSDREQYF
TRBJ2-1 14 TRBV2 TRBD1 NA TGTGCCAGCAGTGGGGACAGTAAATCCAATGAGCAGTTCTTC CASSGDSKSNEQFF
TRBJ1-1 15 TRBV7-2 TRBD1 NA TGTGCCAGCAGCTTAGGACAGGGGATGAACACTGAAGCTTTCTTT CASSLGQGMNTEAFF
TRBJ1-2 13 TRBV6-6 NA NA TGTGCCAGCAGAAGGACAAATAACTATGGCTACACCTTC CASRRTNNYGYTF
TRBJ1-2 15 TRBV27 NA NA TGTGCCAGCAGGGGAACAGATCTTGGTAACTATGGCTACACCTTC CASRGTDLGNYGYTF
TRBJ1-2 15 TRBV2 NA NA TGTGCCAGCAGTGAATCCTCCCCGGGTGCCTATGGCTACACCTTC CASSESSPGAYGYTF
TRBJ2-7 12 TRBV30 NA NA TGTGCCTGGAGTCCACCGAGTTACGAGCAGTACTTC CAWSPPSYEQYF
TRBJ2-7 15 TRBV19 TRBD1 NA TGTGCCAGTAGTGCCCCGGGACAGTCTCTCTACGAGCAGTACTTC CASSAPGQSLYEQYF
TRBJ1-1 16 TRBV11-2 NA once TGTGCCAGCAGCCCACGTGCGGGGACGGTGAACACTGAAGCTTTCTTT CASSPRAGTVNTEAFF
TRBJ2-4 16 TRBV19 NA NA TGTGCCAGTAGTCCCCACCTCCCGACAGTTTTCAACGTTCAGCACTTC CASSPHLPTVFNVQHF
TRBJ1-2 9 TRBV27 NA once TGTGCCAACAACTATGGCTACACCTTC CANNYGYTF
TRBJ2-3 16 TRBV6-1 TRBD2 NA TGTGCCAGCAGTGGACACTTGAGCGGGGGCACAGATACGCAGTATTTT CASSGHLSGGTDTQYF
TRBJ2-1 13 TRBV4-1 NA NA TGCGCCAGCAGCCAAGTCGGCTTTAATGAGCAGTTCTTC CASSQVGFNEQFF
TRBJ1-2 13 TRBV27 TRBD1 NA TGTGCCAGCAGTATCGGGACAGCCTATGGCTACACCTTC CASSIGTAYGYTF
TRBJ1-6 18 TRBV5-4 NA NA TGTGCCAGCAGCCCCGGGCCGGGGGGAGACTCCTATAATTCACCCCTCCACTTT CASSPGPGGDSYNSPLHF
TRBJ2-7 15 TRBV4-3 TRBD1 NA TGCGCCAGCAGCCAAGATTGGGACAGGGACGCGGGGCAGTACTTC CASSQDWDRDAGQYF
TRBJ1-5 15 TRBV6-6 NA NA TGTGCCATCACTTCCCTTTGGGGGACGAATCAGCCCCAGCATTTT CAITSLWGTNQPQHF
TRBJ2-7 15 TRBV12-5 NA NA TGTGCTAGTGGTTTGACAACGGTAGCGGCATACGAGCAGTACTTC CASGLTTVAAYEQYF
TRBJ2-3 16 TRBV7-2 TRBD2 NA TGTGCCAGCAGCTTTCTGGCGGGGGGTGGTTTAGATACGCAGTATTTT CASSFLAGGGLDTQYF
TRBJ1-1 13 TRBV7-2 NA NA TGTGCCAGCAGCCCCCCCGGGACAACTAGCGCTTTCTTT CASSPPGTTSAFF
TRBJ2-7 13 TRBV29-1 NA NA TGCAGCGTTGAAGAACAGGGTAGTTACGAGCAGTACTTC CSVEEQGSYEQYF
TRBJ1-1 15 TRBV6-1 TRBD1 NA TGTGCCAGCAGTGAATCGTCGGGACAGGCGATCGAAGCTTTCTTT CASSESSGQAIEAFF
TRBJ1-5 16 TRBV2 TRBD1 NA TGTGCCAGCAGCCTAAAAGGACAGGGGGGGAATCAGCCCCAGCATTTT CASSLKGQGGNQPQHF
TRBJ1-1 13 TRBV6-6 NA NA TGTGCCGGAAACAGGGATATGAACACTGAAGCTTTCTTT CAGNRDMNTEAFF
TRBJ1-2 13 TRBV10-3 NA NA TGTGCCATCAGGCTGGAGCAGGGCTATGGCTACACCTTC CAIRLEQGYGYTF
TRBJ2-6 16 TRBV5-4 TRBD1 NA TGTGCCAGCAACCGTATGACAGGGTCCCCCTCCAACGTCCTGACTTTC CASNRMTGSPSNVLTF
TRBJ2-1 14 TRBV11-3 NA NA TGTGCCAGCAGCTTAGTAGGTAGCCACAATGAGCAGTTCTTC CASSLVGSHNEQFF
TRBJ2-7 15 TRBV5-6 NA NA TGTGCCAGCAGCTCAAGCTATGTGTCCGTCTACGAGCAGTACTTC CASSSSYVSVYEQYF
TRBJ1-5 16 TRBV7-8 TRBD1 NA TGTGCCAGCAGCCGGGGACAGATTAATAGCAATCAGCCCCAGCATTTT CASSRGQINSNQPQHF
TRBJ1-1 13 TRBV19 NA NA TGTGCCAGCCTTGTGGACGGGAACACTGAAGCTTTCTTT CASLVDGNTEAFF
TRBJ1-1 13 TRBV5-6 NA once TGTGCCAGCAGCTTGCAGGGAACTACTGAAGCTTTCTTT CASSLQGTTEAFF
TRBJ1-4 12 TRBV7-2 NA once TGTGCCAGCAGCCCGGATCGGGAAAAACTGTTTTTT CASSPDREKLFF
TRBJ1-5 18 TRBV4-1 NA NA TGCGCCAGCAGCCCTGAGAGTAAACTAAGTTCAGTTAATCAGCCCCAGCATTTT CASSPESKLSSVNQPQHF
TRBJ1-1 15 TRBV7-9 NA NA TGTGCCAGCAGCTCGACATCGACAGAGAACACTGAAGCTTTCTTT CASSSTSTENTEAFF
TRBJ1-1 11 TRBV6-5 NA NA TGTGCCAGCCTGAGGGACACTGAAGCTTTCTTT CASLRDTEAFF
TRBJ2-5 11 TRBV30 NA NA TGTGCCTGGAGCGCGAAAGAGACCCAGTACTTC CAWSAKETQYF
TRBJ1-3 16 TRBV5-1 NA NA TGCGCCAGCACCCCCAGTAGTAATTTCGGAGGAAACACCATATATTTT CASTPSSNFGGNTIYF